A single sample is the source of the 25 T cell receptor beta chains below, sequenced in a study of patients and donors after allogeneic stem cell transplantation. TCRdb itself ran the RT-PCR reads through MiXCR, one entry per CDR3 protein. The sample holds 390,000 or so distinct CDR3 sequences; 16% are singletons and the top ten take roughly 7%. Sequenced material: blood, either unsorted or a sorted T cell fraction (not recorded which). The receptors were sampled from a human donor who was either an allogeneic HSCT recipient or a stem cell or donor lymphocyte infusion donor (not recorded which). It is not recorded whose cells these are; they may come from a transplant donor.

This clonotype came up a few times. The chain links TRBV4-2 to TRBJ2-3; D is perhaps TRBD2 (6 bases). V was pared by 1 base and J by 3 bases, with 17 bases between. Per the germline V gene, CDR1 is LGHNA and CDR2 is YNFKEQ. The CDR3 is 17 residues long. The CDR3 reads CASSQVFPGTRTDTQYF. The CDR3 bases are TGTGCCAGCAGCCAAGTCTTTCCCGGGACTCGAACAGATACGCAGTATTTT.

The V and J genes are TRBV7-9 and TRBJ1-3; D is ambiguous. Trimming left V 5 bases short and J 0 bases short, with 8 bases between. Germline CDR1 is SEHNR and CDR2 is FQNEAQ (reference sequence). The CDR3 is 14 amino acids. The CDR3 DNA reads TGTGCCAGCAGCGATCGGACCTCTGGAAACACCATATATTTT. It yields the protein CASSDRTSGNTIYF.

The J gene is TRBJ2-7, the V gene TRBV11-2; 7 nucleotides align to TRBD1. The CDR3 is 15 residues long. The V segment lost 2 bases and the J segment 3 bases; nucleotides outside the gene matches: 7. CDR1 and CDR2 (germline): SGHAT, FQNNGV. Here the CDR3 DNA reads TGTGCCAGCAGCTTAAACGGCAGGGACAGCTACGAGCAGTACTTC. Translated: CASSLNGRDSYEQYF.

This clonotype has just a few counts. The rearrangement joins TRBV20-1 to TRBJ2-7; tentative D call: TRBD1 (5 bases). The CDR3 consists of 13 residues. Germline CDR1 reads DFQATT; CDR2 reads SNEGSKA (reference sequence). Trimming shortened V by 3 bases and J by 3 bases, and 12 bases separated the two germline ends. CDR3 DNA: TGCAGTGCTAGTCCCAGGGTGGGCTACGAGCAGTACTTC. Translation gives CSASPRVGYEQYF.

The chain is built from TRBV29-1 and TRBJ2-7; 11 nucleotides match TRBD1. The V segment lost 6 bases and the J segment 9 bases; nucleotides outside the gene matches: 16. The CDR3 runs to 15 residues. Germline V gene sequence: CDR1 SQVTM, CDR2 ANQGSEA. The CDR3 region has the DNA TGCAGCGTCGCCGGGACAGGGGGTGCCCCTGGAGTGCAGTACTTC. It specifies CSVAGTGGAPGVQYF.

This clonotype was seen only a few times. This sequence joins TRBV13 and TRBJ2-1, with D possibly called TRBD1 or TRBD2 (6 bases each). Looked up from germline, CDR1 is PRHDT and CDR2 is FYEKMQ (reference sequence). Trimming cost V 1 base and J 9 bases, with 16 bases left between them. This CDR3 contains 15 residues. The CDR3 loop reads CASSLALRGLSEQFF. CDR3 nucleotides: TGTGCCAGCAGCTTAGCACTTCGGGGGCTAAGTGAGCAGTTCTTC.

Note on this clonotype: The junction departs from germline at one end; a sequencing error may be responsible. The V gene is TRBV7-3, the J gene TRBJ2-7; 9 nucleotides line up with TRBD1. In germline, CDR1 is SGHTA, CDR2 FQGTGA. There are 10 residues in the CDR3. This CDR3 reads CASSNGTGIF. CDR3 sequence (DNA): TGTGCCAGCAGCAACGGGACAGGGATCTTC.

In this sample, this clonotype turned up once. Written as DNA, the CDR3 is TGTGCCTGGGGCCAAGGGATGGCTGAAGCTTTCTTT. Its translation: CAWGQGMAEAFF. The chain carries TRBV30 and TRBJ1-1; D ambiguous. Trimming cost V 5 bases and J 6 bases, with 13 bases left between them. The CDR3 runs 12 residues. Germline V CDR1 and CDR2: GTSNPN, SVGIG (reference sequence).

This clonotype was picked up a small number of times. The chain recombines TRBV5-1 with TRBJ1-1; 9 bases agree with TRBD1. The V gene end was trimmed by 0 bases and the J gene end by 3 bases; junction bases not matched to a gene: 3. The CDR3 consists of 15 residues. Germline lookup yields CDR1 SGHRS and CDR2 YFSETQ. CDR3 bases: TGCGCCAGCAGCTTGGACAGGGGGCGAGACACTGAAGCTTTCTTT. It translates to CASSLDRGRDTEAFF.

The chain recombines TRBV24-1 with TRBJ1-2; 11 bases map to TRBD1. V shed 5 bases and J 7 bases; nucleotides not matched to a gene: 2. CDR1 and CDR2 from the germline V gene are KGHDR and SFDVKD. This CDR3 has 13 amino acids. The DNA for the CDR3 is TGTGCCACCAGTGCGGGACAGGGGGTTGGCTACACCTTC. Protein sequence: CATSAGQGVGYTF.

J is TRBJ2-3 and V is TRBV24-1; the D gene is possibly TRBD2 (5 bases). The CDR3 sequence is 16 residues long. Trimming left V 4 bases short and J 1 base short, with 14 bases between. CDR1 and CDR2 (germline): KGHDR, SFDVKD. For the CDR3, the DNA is TGTGCCACCAGTGACGTCCAACTAGGAGGCACAGATACGCAGTATTTT. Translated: CATSDVQLGGTDTQYF.

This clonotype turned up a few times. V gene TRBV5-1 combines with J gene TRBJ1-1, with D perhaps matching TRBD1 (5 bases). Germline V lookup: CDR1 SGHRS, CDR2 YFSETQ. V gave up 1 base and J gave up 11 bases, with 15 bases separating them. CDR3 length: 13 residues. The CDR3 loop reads CASSLPGTSGAFF. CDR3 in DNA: TGCGCCAGCAGCTTGCCAGGGACCTCAGGGGCTTTCTTT.

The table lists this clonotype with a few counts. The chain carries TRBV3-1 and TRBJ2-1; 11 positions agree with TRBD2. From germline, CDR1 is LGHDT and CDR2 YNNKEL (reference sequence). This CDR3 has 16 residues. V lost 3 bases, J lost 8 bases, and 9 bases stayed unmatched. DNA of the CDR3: TGTGCCAGCAGCCATGGAGTAGCGGGGGGGCGTGATGAGCAGTTCTTC. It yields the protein CASSHGVAGGRDEQFF.

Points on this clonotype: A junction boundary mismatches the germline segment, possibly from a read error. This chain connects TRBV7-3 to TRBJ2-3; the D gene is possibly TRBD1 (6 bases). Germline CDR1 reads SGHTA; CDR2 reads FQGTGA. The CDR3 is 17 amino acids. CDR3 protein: CASSLTPGHHSTDTRYF. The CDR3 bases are TGTGCCAGCAGCTTAACGCCGGGACACCATAGCACAGATACGCGGTATTTT.

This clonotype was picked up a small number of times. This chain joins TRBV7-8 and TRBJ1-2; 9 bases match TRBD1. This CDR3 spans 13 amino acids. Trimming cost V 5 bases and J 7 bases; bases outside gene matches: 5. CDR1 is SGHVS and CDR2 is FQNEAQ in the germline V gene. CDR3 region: CASSHRTGAGYTF. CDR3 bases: TGTGCCAGCAGCCATAGGACAGGGGCTGGCTACACCTTC.

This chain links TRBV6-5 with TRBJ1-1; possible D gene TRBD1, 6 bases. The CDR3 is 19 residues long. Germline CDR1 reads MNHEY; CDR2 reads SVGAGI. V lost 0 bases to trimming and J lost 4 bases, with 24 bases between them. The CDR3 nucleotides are TGTGCCAGCAGTTACTCATCGATGAGTGTCCAGTCAGGGGTCACTGAAGCTTTCTTT. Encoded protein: CASSYSSMSVQSGVTEAFF.

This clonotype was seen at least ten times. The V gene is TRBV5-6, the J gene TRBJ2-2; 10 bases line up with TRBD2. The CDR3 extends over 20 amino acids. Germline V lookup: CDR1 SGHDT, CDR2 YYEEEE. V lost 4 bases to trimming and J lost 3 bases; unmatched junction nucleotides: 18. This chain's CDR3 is CASSLSTEPLAGVYTGELFF. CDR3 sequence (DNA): TGTGCCAGCAGCCTTTCGACGGAACCCCTAGCGGGAGTATACACCGGGGAGCTGTTTTTT.

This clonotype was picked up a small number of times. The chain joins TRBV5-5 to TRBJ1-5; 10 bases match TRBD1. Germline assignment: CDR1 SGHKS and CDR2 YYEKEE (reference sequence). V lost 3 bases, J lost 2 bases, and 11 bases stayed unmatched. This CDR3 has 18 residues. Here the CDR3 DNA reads TGTGCCAGCAGCTCCGGACAGGGGGTGTGGGGGGGCAATCAGCCCCAGCATTTT. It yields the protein CASSSGQGVWGGNQPQHF.

CDR3 loop: CASSFAGLGYEQYF. The CDR3 DNA reads TGTGCCAGCAGCTTCGCGGGACTAGGCTACGAGCAGTACTTC. The chain is built from TRBV7-9 and TRBJ2-7; TRBD2 aligns across 8 bases. CDR1 SEHNR and CDR2 FQNEAQ come from the germline V gene (reference sequence). CDR3 length equals 14 residues. With V trimmed by 3 bases and J by 3 bases, 4 bases remained unmatched.

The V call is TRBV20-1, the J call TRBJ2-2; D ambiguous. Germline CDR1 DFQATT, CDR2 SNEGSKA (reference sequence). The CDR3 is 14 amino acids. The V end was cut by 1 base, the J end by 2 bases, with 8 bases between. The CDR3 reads CSARVGHNTGELFF. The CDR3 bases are TGCAGTGCTAGAGTAGGTCATAACACCGGGGAGCTGTTTTTT.

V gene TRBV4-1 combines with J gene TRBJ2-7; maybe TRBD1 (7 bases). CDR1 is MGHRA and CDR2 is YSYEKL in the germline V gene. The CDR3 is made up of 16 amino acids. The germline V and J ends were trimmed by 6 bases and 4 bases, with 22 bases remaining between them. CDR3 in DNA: TGCGCCAGCAGTCCAGCAGGGCGGGACAGAAATTACGAGCAGTACTTC. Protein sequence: CASSPAGRDRNYEQYF.

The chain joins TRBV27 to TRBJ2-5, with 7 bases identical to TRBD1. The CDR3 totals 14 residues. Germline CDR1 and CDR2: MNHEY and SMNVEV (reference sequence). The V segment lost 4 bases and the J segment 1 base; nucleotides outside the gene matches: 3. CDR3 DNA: TGTGCCAGCAGTTACACAGGGGCCCAAGAGACCCAGTACTTC. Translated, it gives CASSYTGAQETQYF.

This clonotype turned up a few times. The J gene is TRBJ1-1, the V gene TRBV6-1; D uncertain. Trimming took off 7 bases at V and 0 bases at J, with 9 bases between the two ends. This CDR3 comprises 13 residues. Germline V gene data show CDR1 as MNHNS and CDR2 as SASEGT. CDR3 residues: CASTKGLNTEAFF. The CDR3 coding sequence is TGTGCCAGCACCAAAGGACTGAACACTGAAGCTTTCTTT.

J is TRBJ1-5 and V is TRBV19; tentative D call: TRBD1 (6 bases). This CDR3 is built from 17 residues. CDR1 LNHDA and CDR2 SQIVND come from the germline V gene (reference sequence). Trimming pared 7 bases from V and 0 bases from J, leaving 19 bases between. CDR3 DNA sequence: TGTGCCAGTACCCTAAGAGGGACACGGAATAGCAATCAGCCCCAGCATTTT. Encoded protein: CASTLRGTRNSNQPQHF.

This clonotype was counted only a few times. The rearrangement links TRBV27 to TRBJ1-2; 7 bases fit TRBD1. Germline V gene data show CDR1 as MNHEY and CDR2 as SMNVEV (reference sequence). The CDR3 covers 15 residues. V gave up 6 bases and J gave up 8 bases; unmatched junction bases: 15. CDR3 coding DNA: TGTGCCAGCAGCCTAACCCCCGACAGGGTAGGCGGCTACACCTTC. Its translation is CASSLTPDRVGGYTF.